The T cell receptor beta chain described here comes from a study of shared clonotypes between healthy human individuals (dated by TCRdb to about 2020). General notes on the study: The cohort included a few men and a couple of women between 18 and 49 years of age. For each donor, three plates each were used for CD4 naive and CD4 memory, two plates were used for CD8 naive, and one plate was used for CD8 memory. To estimate repertoire size and how much clonotype sharing occurs between individuals, the study deeply sequenced the blood TCR repertoires of 4 to 6 healthy adults. To increase sequencing depth and limit assay-specific biases, TCR repertoire library preparation and sequencing were carried out by different laboratories using diverse techniques. Leukapheresis yielded between about 0.94 and 8.9 billion PBMCs per donor.

The donors were healthy, HIV-negative adults with no recently reported acute infections or vaccinations. Every donor was a Caucasian adult residing in Nashville, Tennessee, USA. Magnetic negative selection was used to enrich CD4+ T cells, after which naive cells were positively selected on CD45RA and the negative fraction became the memory subset. After blood collection by leukapheresis, PBMCs were isolated using Ficoll-Histopaque density gradient centrifugation and then cryopreserved in the vapor phase of liquid nitrogen. Analytical flow cytometry was used to check the purity and quantity of each magnetically sorted T cell population. Genomic DNA was isolated from each sorted fraction and quantified by UV absorbance on a Nanodrop 2000c. Note on this clone: What this receptor recognizes is not known. No qualities accompany the bases; no much larger clone lies one base away.

Including cysteine and phenylalanine, the CDR3 has 14 amino acids. Only the CDR3 DNA is retained, 42 bases long and in frame from the first base. V and J are truncated by 7 bases and 3 bases respectively, leaving an intervening sequence of 16 bases. Via the germline V gene, CDR1 is ENHRY and CDR2 SYGVKD. TCR CDR3 regions were amplified from genomic DNA by multiplex PCR using the deep immunoSEQ assay. Genomic DNA extracted from each cell subset was distributed evenly over all wells of several immunoSEQ 96-well plates, and each plate served as one replicate. For sorted subsets, each replicate PCR was loaded with about 200 ng genomic DNA, equivalent to 25,000 to 35,000 T cell genomes. The purified libraries were quantified using a Qubit 3.0 fluorometer, sized with a Bioanalyzer 2100, and then quantified again using the KAPA Library Quantification kit. Every immunoSEQ 96-well plate was sequenced on a separate single-read 150-cycle Illumina NextSeq 550 flow cell. The original methods were these. Because the immunoSEQ output held only junctional sequences and lacked quality scores, the filtering could not match the filtering applied to full-length reads. Sequences were annotated with PyIR, a Python wrapper for IgBLAST v1.9, and V/J genes and CDR3 were assigned using IMGT germline references. Any read was removed if the V/J assignment was weak (E-value above 1e-6), the CDR3 was missing, or the read contained stop codons, out-of-frame junctions, or ambiguous translated residues. V3J clonotypes were defined as sequences sharing the same inferred V gene, J gene, and CDR3 amino acid sequence. Percentage overlap between repertoires was calculated by dividing the number of shared unique clonotypes by the size of the smaller repertoire. Repertoire richness was assessed with RTK rarefaction, the Chao1 estimator, and Recon v2.1 estimates of unobserved clonotypes. Generation probabilities were computed with OLGA for all TCRbeta clonotypes obtained by the gDNA method from a few donors. As stored in TCRdb, this immuneACCESS dataset retains in-frame rearrangements with V and J assigned. A fraction of the clones does not appear; measured against another copy, unresolved V genes explain less than half of the discrepancy, and the remainder lacks a known reason. The V and J calls and clone size were taken over from that table, and D and trimming were inferred from the DNA. Present in this sample are roughly 1,500,000 clones, 98% of which were seen just once. Around 0.38% of the sample goes to the ten largest clones.

Results the study describes overall, beyond this receptor: Across a handful of donors, around 5% of naive CD4, roughly 3.3% of naive CD8, 2% to 2.5% of memory CD4, and 0.4% of memory CD8 clonotypes were shared. Compared with non-shared clonotypes, clonotypes shared by all four sorted-subset donors had higher generation probabilities. Estimated clonotype richness was generally larger for naive than for memory subsets. Rarefaction of sorted-subset datasets indicated incomplete sequencing despite the large sequencing depth. Sampling was restricted to blood, and TCR repertoires in tissues likely differ from the TCR repertoires found in blood. The small number of donors limited the genetic and exposure-history diversity represented. Pairwise subsampling led to the expectation that sequencing depth would affect the degree of clonotype sharing among donors.

Source material: naive CD4+ T cells sorted from blood. The cell subset or site label on this specimen signifies: CD45RA+ positively selected. The TCR sequence derives from a man aged 30-40 years in good health. In this chain, TRBV10-3 is recombined with TRBJ2-7; TRBD1 is possibly the D segment (5 matching bases). The sequence in DNA is TGTGCCATCATGGCCGATCCAAGGGGCTACGAGCAGTACTTC. Its amino acids are CAIMADPRGYEQYF.